These 30 T cell receptor beta chains were all obtained from the same sample, sequenced in a study of CXCR3-negative and CXCR3-positive naive CD8 T cells. UMI labels and 5' RACE were used to prepare the TRB cDNA libraries. One entry per CDR3 protein, without DNA, is what TCRdb gives after re-calling the 5' RACE reads. The sample table sets out under 4,000 distinct CDR3 sequences. Sequenced sample: naive CXCR3- CD8+ T cells from blood. The sample's subset: CD45RO-CCR7+CD27+CD95- naive CD8+ T cells lacking CXCR3 (TNR3-). These receptors originate from a human donor in good health. Some clones in this sample may be carry-over from other donors' samples.

By frequency, this clonotype is medium-sized. The chain is built from TRBV29-1 and TRBJ2-3; the D call from TCRdb, TRBD1, cannot be confirmed without DNA. The CDR3 loop spans 14 amino acids. Germline V gene data show CDR1 as SQVTM and CDR2 as ANQGSEA. The CDR3 here is CSTEGGLFTDTQYF.

This clonotype is called medium-sized based on its frequency. The chain carries TRBV29-1 and TRBJ2-7; TCRdb picks TRBD1, but there is no DNA to check that call. The CDR3 sequence is 14 residues long. Germline assignment: CDR1 SQVTM and CDR2 ANQGSEA. The CDR3 reads CSVVATGQTYEQYF.

The chain links TRBV28 to TRBJ1-1; TCRdb reports TRBD1, a call that lacks DNA to check it against. CDR3 length: 15 residues. The germline CDR1 and CDR2 sequences are MDHEN and SYDVKM. The CDR3 reads CASSRPPQGTTEAFF.

Considering frequency, this clonotype is medium-sized (0.01 to 0.1%). This chain links TRBV29-1 with TRBJ1-2; TCRdb indicates TRBD1, and absent DNA this call remains unverified. Germline V lookup: CDR1 SQVTM, CDR2 ANQGSEA. This CDR3 spans 11 amino acids. CDR3 sequence reads: CSVSYRVGYTF.

The chain recombines TRBV6-5 with TRBJ2-3; the D call of TRBD1 rests on TCRdb alone, since no DNA is present to check it. The CDR3 is made up of 13 amino acids. Germline loops: CDR1 MNHEY, CDR2 SVGAGI. CDR3 protein: CASSYGRGDTQYF.

This clonotype counts as medium-sized by frequency. The chain links TRBV4-1 to TRBJ2-5; TCRdb proposes TRBD1, but this gene call is untestable without DNA. Germline values: CDR1 MGHRA, CDR2 YSYEKL. The CDR3 has 19 residues. CDR3 residues: CASSPLNVASLHFQETQYF.

This chain links TRBV3-1 with TRBJ1-1; TCRdb returns TRBD1, unconfirmable since there is no DNA. Germline V gene sequence: CDR1 LGHDT, CDR2 YNNKEL (reference sequence). There are 15 residues in the CDR3. Here the CDR3 reads CASSPPLGVNTEAFF.

The chain has TRBV14 and TRBJ1-2; the D gene TCRdb calls, TRBD1, cannot be checked with no DNA. The CDR3 extends over 14 amino acids. CDR1 is SGHDN and CDR2 is FVKESK in the germline V gene. The CDR3 loop is CASSQEGGSYGYTF.

This rearrangement joins TRBV29-1 to TRBJ1-1; TCRdb's assignment of TRBD1 cannot be checked, as there is no DNA. The CDR3 spans 14 residues. Germline assignment: CDR1 SQVTM and CDR2 ANQGSEA. CDR3 region: CSLTQGASHTEAFF.

This clonotype is called large (0.1 to 1%) based on its frequency. This chain joins TRBV10-3 and TRBJ1-6; with no DNA, the TCRdb D assignment of TRBD1 cannot be verified. The CDR3 consists of 14 residues. CDR1 is ENHRY and CDR2 is SYGVKD in the germline V gene. The CDR3 sequence is CAISEGQGYSPLHF.

This chain links TRBV15 with TRBJ2-1. CDR3 length: 15 amino acids. Germline-derived CDR1 and CDR2 are LNHNV and YYDKDF (reference sequence). The chain's CDR3 is CATSWTEASYNEQFF. The complete variable domain, with remaining parts taken from reference TRBV15 and TRBJ2-1, reads DAMVIQNPRYQVTQFGKPVTLSCSQTLNHNVMYWYQQKSSQAPKLLFHYYDKDFNNEADTPDNFQSRRPNTSFCFLDIRSPGLGDTAMYLCATSWTEASYNEQFFGPGTRLTVL.

This clonotype ranks as medium-sized (0.01 to 0.1%) in terms of frequency. This chain's CDR3 is CSVLRPGNTGANVLTF. The V and J genes are TRBV29-1 and TRBJ2-6; the TCRdb call, TRBD1, lacks DNA for checking. This CDR3 spans 16 amino acids. Germline V gene sequence: CDR1 SQVTM, CDR2 ANQGSEA.

This clonotype is classed as medium-sized by frequency. The chain combines TRBV12-3 or TRBV12-4 with TRBJ2-1. The CDR3 has 12 amino acids. CDR3 loop: CASSLSNNEQFF.

The chain links TRBV29-1 to TRBJ2-1; checking the TCRdb D call of TRBD1 is not possible without DNA. CDR1 and CDR2 (germline): SQVTM, ANQGSEA. The CDR3 contains 18 residues. This chain's CDR3 is CSVDRGQDRVDLVGEQFF.

Here the CDR3 reads CASSLSRGRHATQYF. This chain uses TRBV7-2 with TRBJ2-3; TCRdb picks TRBD2, but there is no DNA to check that call. CDR1 is SGHTA, CDR2 FQGNSA, per germline. CDR3 length: 15 amino acids.

Frequency places this clonotype as medium-sized (0.01 to 0.1%). The V and J genes are TRBV2 and TRBJ2-1; TCRdb lists TRBD2, though no DNA is available to test this call. Germline V CDR1 and CDR2: SNHLY, FYNNEI. The CDR3 is made up of 15 amino acids. The CDR3 loop reads CASSDGGGDYNEQFF. Supplemented by reference TRBV2 and TRBJ2-1, the full variable domain reads EPEVTQTPSHQVTQMGQEVILRCVPISNHLYFYWYRQILGQKVEFLVSFYNNEISEKSEIFDDQFSVERPDGSNFTLKIRSTKLEDSAMYFCASSDGGGDYNEQFFGPGTRLTVL.

This clonotype is classed as medium-sized (0.01 to 0.1%) by frequency. The rearrangement links TRBV6-6 to TRBJ2-7. The CDR3 spans 14 residues. Germline values: CDR1 MNHNY, CDR2 SVGAGI (reference sequence). This CDR3 is CASSYSDKPYEQYF.

This clonotype counts as medium-sized by frequency. The chain carries TRBV4-3 and TRBJ1-6. This CDR3 spans 15 amino acids. Germline assignment: CDR1 LGHNA and CDR2 YSLEER. The CDR3: CASSQDSAGNSPLHF.

CDR3 loop: CASSLLSGELFF. The chain couples TRBV7-3 to TRBJ2-2. Germline V gene lookup returns CDR1 SGHTA and CDR2 FQGTGA. CDR3 length: 12 residues.

The rearrangement uses TRBV19 and TRBJ2-1. The CDR3 has 13 amino acids. Germline-derived CDR1 and CDR2 are LNHDA and SQIVND (reference sequence). The CDR3 sequence is CASSIDSGNEQFF.

The V call is TRBV4-1, the J call TRBJ2-1. CDR3 size: 16 residues. Per germline, CDR1 MGHRA and CDR2 YSYEKL. CDR3 sequence: CASSQYPGATDNEQFF.

This clonotype registers medium-sized by frequency. The rearrangement uses TRBV30 and TRBJ1-1; the D gene TCRdb calls, TRBD1, cannot be checked with no DNA. The CDR3 totals 12 residues. Looked up from germline, CDR1 is GTSNPN and CDR2 is SVGIG (reference sequence). CDR3 protein: CAWSPGGTEAFF.

Considering frequency, this clonotype is medium-sized (0.01 to 0.1%). The genes are TRBV29-1 and TRBJ2-5; lacking DNA, the TRBD1 call made by TCRdb goes unchecked. The CDR3 is 16 residues long. Germline V gene sequence: CDR1 SQVTM, CDR2 ANQGSEA. The chain's CDR3 is CSLAETGQLPQETQYF.

This clonotype is deemed medium-sized by its frequency. The chain combines TRBV15 with TRBJ2-2. The CDR3 has 16 residues. Germline V gene sequence: CDR1 LNHNV, CDR2 YYDKDF (reference sequence). The CDR3 spells CATSRANGVNTGELFF.

According to its frequency, this clonotype is medium-sized. The chain recombines TRBV3-1 with TRBJ2-5; checking the TCRdb D call of TRBD1 is not possible without DNA. The CDR3 is 16 amino acids. In germline, CDR1 is LGHDT, CDR2 YNNKEL (reference sequence). CDR3 loop: CASSQETGLAQETQYF.

V and J are TRBV29-1 and TRBJ1-1. The length of the CDR3 is 11 residues. Germline CDR1 is SQVTM and CDR2 is ANQGSEA. CDR3 sequence reads: CSVELWSEAFF.

J is TRBJ1-1 and V is TRBV19; TCRdb's D call of TRBD1 is untestable without DNA. Germline V CDR1 and CDR2: LNHDA, SQIVND (reference sequence). This CDR3 is 15 amino acids long. The CDR3 is CASSIVGQGMTEAFF. The whole variable domain, filled in from reference TRBV19 and TRBJ1-1, reads DGGITQSPKYLFRKEGQNVTLSCEQNLNHDAMYWYRQDPGQGLRLIYYSQIVNDFQKGDIAEGYSVSREKKESFPLTVTSAQKNPTAFYLCASSIVGQGMTEAFFGQGTRLTVV.

The V call is TRBV4-2, the J call TRBJ2-5; lacking DNA, the TRBD1 call made by TCRdb goes unchecked. Germline assignment: CDR1 LGHNA and CDR2 YNFKEQ. The CDR3 contains 14 residues. The CDR3 reads CASSQALTRETQYF.

The chain carries TRBV28 and TRBJ2-1; TCRdb's D call, TRBD1, is unchecked because there is no DNA. The CDR3 contains 14 residues. Germline lookup yields CDR1 MDHEN and CDR2 SYDVKM. The CDR3 protein is CASSSGTENNEQFF.

The J gene is TRBJ2-1, the V gene TRBV2. Per the germline V gene, CDR1 is SNHLY and CDR2 is FYNNEI. The CDR3 totals 11 residues. The CDR3 protein is CASNSEGFQFF. Full variable domain (outside the CDR3, taken from reference TRBV2 and TRBJ2-1): EPEVTQTPSHQVTQMGQEVILRCVPISNHLYFYWYRQILGQKVEFLVSFYNNEISEKSEIFDDQFSVERPDGSNFTLKIRSTKLEDSAMYFCASNSEGFQFFGPGTRLTVL.